This T cell receptor (delta chain) was captured in a study of gamma-delta T cells after stem cell transplantation. V was clipped by 3 bases and J by 2 bases; unmatched bases: 24. Germline CDR1 NSMFDY, CDR2 ISSIKDK. The CDR3 is 21 amino acids. By sample share, this clone is medium-sized (0.01 to 0.1%). TCRdb reprocessed the RT-PCR reads through CATT. The repertoire holds about 2,800 delta-chain clones, about 5% seen once, with approximately 10% in the top ten. The source material was gamma-delta T cells. The rearrangement joins TRAV29/DV5 to TRDJ1; TRDD3 aligns across 11 bases. This sequence was found in a human donor. It is not recorded whose cells these are; they may come from a transplant donor. CDR3 residues: CAATPFVRPDDGGYATDKLIF. CDR3 in DNA: TGTGCAGCAACCCCCTTCGTCAGACCGGACGATGGGGGATACGCTACCGATAAACTCATCTTT.